Listed below are T cell receptor beta chains from one sample, sequenced in a study of regulatory dendritic cells for organ transplantation. What these receptors recognize is not known. Profiled with immunoSEQ multiplex PCR; TCRdb holds only in-frame clones, not every one. This table holds around 20,000 clones, 70% to 90% found once. The sample taken for sequencing was naive CD4+ T cells from blood cultured with regulatory dendritic cells. The source is a human donor in good health. CDR3s include the opening cysteine and the closing phenylalanine or tryptophan. D genes are given only for firm matches. Clone sizes are given selectively: once, few, many, or a class where the clone is expanded.

16,TRBD2,NA,TRBV7-3,TRBJ2-1,CASSLRSQRDDNEQFF,TGTGCCAGCAGCTTAAGGAGCCAGCGGGACGACAATGAGCAGTTCTTC
15,NA,NA,TRBV27,TRBJ1-5,CASSLSGSLNQPQHF,TGTGCCAGCAGTTTATCCGGATCCTTAAATCAGCCCCAGCATTTT
13,NA,NA,TRBV11-2,TRBJ1-3,CASSLGWRATIYF,TGTGCCAGCAGCCTAGGTTGGAGGGCGACCATATATTTT
15,NA,NA,TRBV4-1,TRBJ1-2,CASSLSWRGGNGYTF,TGCGCCAGCAGCCTTTCGTGGCGGGGGGGGAATGGCTACACCTTC
15,NA,NA,TRBV7-9,TRBJ2-7,CASSLEGWLDYEQYF,TGTGCCAGCAGCTTAGAAGGGTGGTTGGACTACGAGCAGTACTTC
16,TRBD2,few,TRBV10-2,TRBJ2-7,CASSESGLADPSEQYF,TGCGCCAGCAGTGAGTCGGGACTAGCGGATCCAAGCGAGCAGTACTTC
11,NA,NA,TRBV28,TRBJ1-2,CASTGIYGYTF,TGTGCCAGCACAGGGATTTATGGCTACACCTTC
13,NA,NA,TRBV18,TRBJ1-3,CASSPSPGNTIYF,TGTGCCAGCTCACCCTCCCCTGGAAACACCATATATTTT
13,NA,few,TRBV29-1,TRBJ1-1,CSVERTVNTEAFF,TGCAGCGTTGAGAGGACAGTGAACACTGAAGCTTTCTTT
16,NA,NA,TRBV5-1,TRBJ2-5,CASSLGLGYRQETQYF,TGCGCCAGCAGCTTGGGACTCGGATATAGACAAGAGACCCAGTACTTC
13,TRBD2,NA,TRBV2,TRBJ2-5,CAGRLAGAETQYF,TGTGCCGGCAGACTAGCGGGAGCAGAGACCCAGTACTTC
20,NA,NA,TRBV21-1,TRBJ2-3,CASSKSGPSGSGRYEDTQYF,TGTGCCAGCAGCAAAAGCGGGCCCAGCGGCAGCGGGAGGTACGAAGATACGCAGTATTTT
16,NA,NA,TRBV7-2,TRBJ1-6,CASSFGFDPYNSPLHF,TGTGCCAGCAGCTTTGGGTTTGACCCCTATAATTCACCCCTCCACTTT
14,TRBD1,once,TRBV2,TRBJ2-6,CASIGTAQPGVLTF,TGTGCCAGCATAGGGACAGCTCAACCCGGCGTCCTGACTTTC
17,NA,NA,TRBV4-3,TRBJ2-7,CASSQDASGESSYEQYF,TGCGCCAGCAGCCAAGATGCATCGGGGGAAAGCTCCTACGAGCAGTACTTC
16,TRBD1,NA,TRBV7-9,TRBJ1-1,CASSSTGDPMNTEAFF,TGTGCCAGCAGCTCCACAGGGGACCCTATGAACACTGAAGCTTTCTTT
13,NA,NA,TRBV18,TRBJ1-3,CASSPGSGNTIYF,TGTGCCAGCTCACCTGGGTCTGGAAACACCATATATTTT
14,NA,NA,TRBV6-6,TRBJ1-2,CASSYSGKVDGYTF,TGTGCCAGCAGTTACTCCGGTAAGGTGGATGGCTACACCTTC
11,NA,NA,TRBV28,TRBJ1-1,CASTTSTEAFF,TGTGCCAGCACCACATCCACTGAAGCTTTCTTT
16,TRBD2,once,TRBV5-1,TRBJ2-1,CASLKTSGENDNEQFF,TGCGCCAGCCTGAAGACTAGCGGGGAGAACGACAATGAGCAGTTCTTC
16,NA,once,TRBV27,TRBJ1-4,CASSQTSRATNEKLFF,TGTGCCAGCAGTCAGACCTCACGGGCAACTAATGAAAAACTGTTTTTT
14,TRBD2,NA,TRBV6-4,TRBJ2-3,CASSSTSGTDTQYF,TGTGCCAGCAGTTCGACTAGCGGGACAGATACGCAGTATTTT
15,NA,NA,TRBV7-9,TRBJ1-5,CASSSGPGASQPQHF,TGTGCCAGCAGCTCAGGGCCAGGGGCAAGTCAGCCCCAGCATTTT
15,NA,NA,TRBV30,TRBJ2-1,CAWSVRQITYNEQFF,TGTGCCTGGAGTGTCCGACAGATTACATACAATGAGCAGTTCTTC
17,NA,once,TRBV4-1,TRBJ2-7,CASSRFQGMGRSYEQYF,TGCGCCAGCAGCCGATTCCAGGGAATGGGTCGGTCCTACGAGCAGTACTTC
14,TRBD1,NA,TRBV27,TRBJ1-2,CASSPWTGSAGYTF,TGTGCCAGCAGTCCGTGGACAGGGTCTGCTGGCTACACCTTC
14,TRBD1,NA,TRBV7-2,TRBJ1-2,CASSLRGQAYGYTF,TGTGCCAGCAGCTTAAGGGGACAGGCCTATGGCTACACCTTC
16,TRBD2,NA,TRBV7-2,TRBJ2-1,CASSLDGAGGNREQFF,TGTGCCAGCAGCTTAGACGGTGCGGGGGGAAACCGAGAGCAGTTCTTC
9,NA,medium-sized,TRBV21-1,TRBJ1-2,CASGDGYTF,TGTGCCAGCGGGGATGGCTACACCTTC
16,TRBD1,NA,TRBV6-5,TRBJ1-2,CASSYTGQGRNYGYTF,TGTGCCAGCAGTTACACCGGACAGGGTAGGAACTATGGCTACACCTTC
15,NA,NA,TRBV5-6,TRBJ1-4,CASSFRAAMGEKLFF,TGTGCCAGCAGCTTCAGGGCTGCGATGGGTGAAAAACTGTTTTTT
12,NA,NA,TRBV28,TRBJ1-2,CASSLIGYGYTF,TGTGCCAGCAGTTTAATCGGTTATGGCTACACCTTC
15,TRBD1,NA,TRBV6-6,TRBJ2-5,CASSLDRARWETQYF,TGTGCCAGCAGCCTGGACAGGGCGCGGTGGGAGACCCAGTACTTC
20,TRBD2,NA,TRBV4-2,TRBJ2-1,CASSHPPGGGTSGQNNEQFF,TGTGCCAGCAGCCACCCTCCCGGTGGCGGGACTAGCGGCCAAAACAATGAGCAGTTCTTC
15,NA,few,TRBV13,TRBJ1-3,CASSYLYSSGNTIYF,TGTGCCAGCAGCTACCTATACAGCTCTGGAAACACCATATATTTT
14,NA,NA,TRBV5-8,TRBJ2-2,CASSLGQIAGELFF,TGTGCCAGCAGCTTGGGACAAATCGCCGGGGAGCTGTTTTTT
16,TRBD1,NA,TRBV6-4,TRBJ2-1,CASSPGQGVGYNEQFF,TGTGCCAGCAGTCCGGGACAGGGCGTAGGGTACAATGAGCAGTTCTTC
13,NA,once,TRBV2,TRBJ1-3,CASPGVSGNTIYF,TGTGCCAGTCCGGGGGTTTCTGGAAACACCATATATTTT
12,NA,NA,TRBV7-2,TRBJ2-3,CASGGFVDTQYF,TGTGCCAGCGGGGGTTTCGTAGATACGCAGTATTTT
14,NA,NA,TRBV6-4,TRBJ1-6,CASSKDNYNSPLHF,TGTGCCAGCAGTAAGGACAACTATAATTCACCCCTCCACTTT
13,NA,NA,TRBV27,TRBJ1-1,CASRGRFNTEAFF,TGTGCCAGCAGGGGGCGGTTTAACACTGAAGCTTTCTTT
13,NA,NA,TRBV5-4,TRBJ2-1,CASTHDPYNEQFF,TGTGCCAGCACCCATGACCCCTACAATGAGCAGTTCTTC
13,NA,NA,TRBV9,TRBJ2-1,CASSSPVMTEQFF,TGTGCCAGCAGCTCCCCGGTTATGACTGAGCAGTTCTTC
14,NA,once,TRBV5-5,TRBJ2-7,CASSLEGRIRGQYF,TGTGCCAGCAGCTTAGAGGGACGGATACGAGGGCAGTACTTC
16,NA,NA,TRBV14,TRBJ2-5,CASSQGKNRYQETQYF,TGTGCCAGCAGCCAAGGAAAGAACAGGTACCAAGAGACCCAGTACTTC
13,TRBD1,NA,TRBV5-8,TRBJ2-5,CASGRTGGETQYF,TGTGCCAGCGGACGAACAGGGGGAGAGACCCAGTACTTC
16,NA,NA,TRBV14,TRBJ2-1,CASSQGVGFTYNEQFF,TGTGCCAGCAGCCAGGGGGTGGGGTTTACCTACAATGAGCAGTTCTTC
18,NA,NA,TRBV11-2,TRBJ1-3,CASSLAVSVSFSGNTIYF,TGTGCCAGCAGCTTAGCGGTTTCGGTCAGCTTCTCTGGAAACACCATATATTTT
15,NA,NA,TRBV6-1,TRBJ1-1,CASSEIQGPNTEAFF,TGTGCCAGCAGTGAAATACAGGGCCCGAACACTGAAGCTTTCTTT
13,TRBD1,few,TRBV18,TRBJ1-2,CASSRRDSYGYTF,TGTGCCAGCTCACGTCGGGACAGCTATGGCTACACCTTC
12,NA,NA,TRBV29-1,TRBJ2-3,CSVEGRTDTQYF,TGCAGCGTCGAGGGTCGCACAGATACGCAGTATTTT
15,NA,NA,TRBV19,TRBJ2-1,CASSFTSGSYNEQFF,TGTGCCAGTAGTTTTACCTCAGGCTCCTACAATGAGCAGTTCTTC
15,TRBD1,NA,TRBV10-1,TRBJ1-1,CAGTRQGLVNTEAFF,TGCGCCGGAACCCGACAGGGGCTTGTGAACACTGAAGCTTTCTTT
11,NA,NA,TRBV10-3,TRBJ2-7,CAIRQNYEQYF,TGTGCCATCAGACAGAACTACGAGCAGTACTTC